This T cell receptor (beta chain) is from a study of T cells in Graves' hyperthyroidism and ophthalmopathy. CDR3 length equals 14 residues. Germline V CDR1 and CDR2: ENHRY, SYGVKD. The V and J ends lost 10 bases and 2 bases respectively, with 16 bases between them. Overall study results and limits: Before onset, by a median of approximately 5.9 months, the model predicted ophthalmopathy. Most expanded thyroid clonotypes above 0.001 also appeared in blood.

The patients, who ranged from 18 to 65 in age, presented with newly diagnosed hyperthyroidism lasting under 2 months. This clonotype has just a few counts. The antigen remains unidentified. Researchers took RNA transcripts and amplified the TCR beta CDR3 regions from them. The primer set for the first-round RT-PCR of the TCR CDR3 was HTBI. TCRdb re-called the multiplex PCR reads through MiXCR, storing one row per CDR3 protein. The table lists about 590,000 distinct CDR3 sequences, less than 20% of them singletons. Sequenced sample: blood. V and J are TRBV10-3 and TRBJ2-3; no firm D call. This clonotype originated in a woman younger than 45 with Graves' hyperthyroidism. This chain's CDR3 is CATSPHETTDTQYF. In DNA form, the CDR3 reads TGTGCCACCTCCCCACACGAGACCACAGATACGCAGTATTTT.